What follows is one T cell receptor beta chain and its context. Its antigen remains unidentified. The data were obtained in a study of shared clonotypes between healthy human individuals. Overall study: CD8 memory received one plate per donor, CD8 naive two, CD4 memory three and CD4 naive three.

Generated by immunoSEQ multiplex PCR, the TCRdb table keeps only in-frame clones and is missing some. The sample records about 690,000 clones, 90% being singletons. Overall study findings and caveats: Rarefaction exposed incomplete sorted-subset sequencing despite large depth. The authors expected sequencing depth to affect clonotype sharing among donors.

Germline CDR1 reads LNHDA; CDR2 reads SQIVND (reference sequence). The CDR3 totals 13 residues. V lost 5 bases, J lost 3 bases, and 11 bases lay in between. Sequenced input: memory CD8+ T cells from PBMCs. The sample's subset: CD45RO+ cells pooled with CCR7-negative TemRA cells. The source is a man aged 18 to 30 in good health. Some clones in this sample may be carry-over from other donors' samples. V is TRBV19 and J is TRBJ2-7, with TRBD2 as a possible D gene (6 bases). The CDR3 sequence: CASSPGLNYEQYF. In DNA, the CDR3 is TGTGCCAGTAGTCCGGGACTGAACTACGAGCAGTACTTC.